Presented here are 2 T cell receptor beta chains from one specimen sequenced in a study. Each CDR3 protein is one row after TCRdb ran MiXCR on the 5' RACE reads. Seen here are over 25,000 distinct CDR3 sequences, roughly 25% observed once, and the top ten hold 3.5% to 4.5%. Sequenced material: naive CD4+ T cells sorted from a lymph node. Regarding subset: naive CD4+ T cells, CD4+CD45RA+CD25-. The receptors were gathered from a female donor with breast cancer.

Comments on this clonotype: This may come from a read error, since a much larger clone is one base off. The DNA of the CDR3 is TGTGCCAGCGGAGAAGGCCCACCTCATGGCTACACCTTC. Its translation: CASGEGPPHGYTF. The chain combines TRBV27 with TRBJ1-2; D is uncertain. The CDR3 has 13 amino acids. Germline V gene data show CDR1 as MNHEY and CDR2 as SMNVEV (reference sequence). V lost 8 bases to trimming and J lost 6 bases, with 16 bases between them.

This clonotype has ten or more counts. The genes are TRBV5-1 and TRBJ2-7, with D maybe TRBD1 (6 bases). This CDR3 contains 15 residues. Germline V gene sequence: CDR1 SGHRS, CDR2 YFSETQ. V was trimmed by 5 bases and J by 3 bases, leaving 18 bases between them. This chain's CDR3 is CASRAQGGIFYEQYF. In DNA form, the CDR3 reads TGCGCCAGCAGAGCCCAAGGGGGAATATTCTACGAGCAGTACTTC.